The entry below describes one T cell receptor (beta chain). The clone's antigen remains unknown. No base qualities exist here, and no much larger clone lies one base off it. Library preparation used the immunoSEQ multiplex PCR assay. The source is immuneACCESS, and TCRdb retained only in-frame sequences with V and J called. Part of the clones is not carried over; for the studies checked, unresolved V genes explain less than half of this, and the remainder is unexplained. This sample has some 35,000 clones in its table, and approximately 93% of those were observed once. The ten top clones hold under 2% of the sample. The germline V gene (reference sequence) gives CDR1 as SEHNR and CDR2 as FQNEAQ. The CDR3 has 15 amino acids, counting the end cysteine and phenylalanine. Left in the record is the CDR3 DNA by itself, 45 bases read in frame from the first base. For this chain, trimming is 4 bases at the V end and 0 bases at the J end, and the number of junction bases without a gene match is 5.

This entry comes from a study of control samples from healthy donors and cancer patients (dated by TCRdb to 2020 to 2022). This chain is built from TRBV7-9 and TRBJ1-2, with 7 bases matching TRBD1. Sequences were obtained from PBMCs. This receptor was identified in a middle-aged man with colorectal cancer. Here the CDR3 is given as CASSWGDSSNYGYTF. The nucleotide sequence reads as follows: TGTGCCAGCAGCTGGGGGGACAGTTCTAACTATGGCTACACCTTC.